Given below is one TCR beta chain in context. This sample is drawn from a study of cytomegalovirus exposure and HLA in healthy donors. The CDR3 has 20 residues. Germline V gene data show CDR1 as KGHSH and CDR2 as LQKENI. J gave up 0 bases and V 3 bases, and 11 bases lay outside the gene matches. PCR involved 60 Vbeta and 13 Jbeta primers. Clones were sequenced by immunoSEQ multiplex PCR, and TCRdb holds only the in-frame ones, with some missing. The sample has hundreds of thousands of clones, approximately 90% seen once; the top ten hold approximately 2.4%. The sample comprised PBMCs. This TCR was sampled from a young woman in good health and CMV-seronegative. The chain couples TRBV18 to TRBJ1-6, with TRBD1 identical over 10 bases. The CDR3 is CASSPFLSGQGSSYNSPLHF. The DNA for the CDR3 is TGTGCCAGCTCACCTTTTTTATCGGGACAGGGGAGCTCCTATAATTCACCCCTCCACTTT.